The present entry profiles one TCR beta chain with its context. Antigen: not known. A quantitative 5'-RACE method, one with molecular barcodes, was used to make TCR beta libraries. TCRdb independently ran MiXCR on the 5' RACE reads; one entry per CDR3 protein. The table includes a few hundred thousand distinct CDR3 sequences, 15% to 20% detected once. Per germline, CDR1 MNHNS and CDR2 SASEGT. This CDR3 contains 13 residues. The V end lost 3 bases, the J end lost 7 bases, and 10 bases lay between the germline ends. This specimen belongs to a study of CD8 T cells in ankylosing spondylitis. Study-wide findings and caveats: Reactive arthritis synovial fluid and blood previously showed some of these motif variants. A TCR beta motif made of fewer than ten highly homologous variants seemed typical of ankylosing spondylitis blood.

Sequencing input: blood, either unsorted or a sorted T cell fraction (not recorded which). The rearrangement links TRBV6-1 to TRBJ1-5, with D possibly being TRBD1 (6 bases). The TCR sequence derives from a male donor with ankylosing spondylitis or in good health (not recorded which). The chain's CDR3 is CASSDQGRQPQHF. CDR3 sequence (DNA): TGTGCCAGCAGTGATCAGGGGAGGCAGCCCCAGCATTTT.